These T cell receptor beta chains were read from a single sample in a study of T cell responses to AZD1222 COVID-19 vaccine. Generated by immunoSEQ multiplex PCR, the TCRdb table keeps only in-frame clones and is missing some. Here the sample spans tens of thousands of clones, 65% to 85% being singletons. The sample consisted of peripheral blood, taken 28 days after the second AZD1222 dose. These receptors were obtained from an adult who received the AZD1222 COVID-19 vaccine. Each CDR3 is given with its conserved first and last residue. D genes are given only for firm matches.

cdr3_aa	d_call	v_call	j_call
CASTDHVLAASTDTQYF	TRBD2	TRBV19	TRBJ2-3
CASRLGSNTGELFF	-	TRBV7-3	TRBJ2-2
CASSRQGRGGELFF	TRBD1	TRBV7-7	TRBJ2-2
CSVQTGSYEQYF	-	TRBV29-1	TRBJ2-7
CASSSLPRTSPRGDTQYF	TRBD2	TRBV18	TRBJ2-3
CASSLQGQNTGELFF	-	TRBV7-3	TRBJ2-2
CASSLPPGTSGRGEQFF	TRBD2	TRBV5-1	TRBJ2-1
CASSTGGKSYNEQFF	TRBD1	TRBV13	TRBJ2-1
CASSLDGYTGELFF	-	TRBV28	TRBJ2-2
CASSPAGTGYSTDTQYF	-	TRBV5-1	TRBJ2-3
CASSPNFGTSGYNEQFF	TRBD2	TRBV3-1/TRBV3-2	TRBJ2-1
CASSLEQRLSAYGYTF	-	TRBV5-6	TRBJ1-2
CAIGGSAPANEKLFF	-	TRBV10-3	TRBJ1-4
CASSIDPAGSTDTQYF	TRBD2	TRBV19	TRBJ2-3
CASSGPYEQYF	-	TRBV2	TRBJ2-7
CAISDPGGNTEAFF	-	TRBV10-3	TRBJ1-1
CASSAKGQGDFGYTF	TRBD1	TRBV28	TRBJ1-2
CASSRSGRGYEQYF	TRBD2	TRBV3-1/TRBV3-2	TRBJ2-7
CASSYRQGEQPQHF	-	TRBV6-2/TRBV6-3	TRBJ1-5
CASSPLGQGAWNTEAFF	TRBD1	TRBV7-9	TRBJ1-1
CASSYSWGKGTEKLFF	-	TRBV6-5	TRBJ1-4
CASSIRDRGTGELFF	TRBD1	TRBV5-1	TRBJ2-2
CASGSGRAPFYEQYF	-	TRBV12-1	TRBJ2-7
CASSPGQGIPTNEQFF	TRBD1	TRBV19	TRBJ2-1
CASSFTTGVGKDEQYF	TRBD1	TRBV5-1	TRBJ2-7
CASSPRTSGTTYEQYF	TRBD2	TRBV28	TRBJ2-7
CASSSPWTSGRYEQYF	TRBD2	TRBV28	TRBJ2-7
CASSFGTGGNQPQHF	-	TRBV7-2	TRBJ1-5
CASSLLSETQYF	-	TRBV28	TRBJ2-5
CASSVDEGRGYTF	-	TRBV9	TRBJ1-2
CASSAGTPKTEAFF	-	TRBV7-9	TRBJ1-1
CASSPRDRVSEAFF	TRBD1	TRBV19	TRBJ1-1
CASSFTGGTDTQYF	TRBD1	TRBV7-9	TRBJ2-3
CASSLGYAANAEAFF	-	TRBV7-2	TRBJ1-1
CASSDRASYEQYF	TRBD1	TRBV19	TRBJ2-7
CARSLEWRGQGNYNEQFF	-	TRBV7-5	TRBJ2-1
CASSQALFCERARNSTDTQYF	-	TRBV3-1/TRBV3-2	TRBJ2-3